The 18 T cell receptor beta chains below were found in one sample sequenced in a study of T cells in Graves' hyperthyroidism and ophthalmopathy. Regions amplified from RNA transcripts were the TCR beta CDR3 regions. In the first-round RT-PCR of the TCR CDR3, the HTBI primer set was used. TCRdb re-derived calls from the multiplex PCR reads in MiXCR, one entry per CDR3 protein. Of a few hundred thousand distinct CDR3 sequences in the sample, roughly 13% are singletons; the top ten hold 34%. The source material was blood. These receptors were collected from a woman between 35 and 50 years old with Graves' ophthalmopathy.

This clonotype was recorded a few times. J is TRBJ1-5 and V is TRBV20-1, with D unresolved. This CDR3 has 14 amino acids. The V gene's germline CDR1 is DFQATT and CDR2 SNEGSKA (reference sequence). Trimming cost V 3 bases and J 1 base, with 10 bases left between them. The CDR3 DNA follows: TGCAGTGCTAGTTTCGGCAGAAGCAATCAGCCCCAGCATTTT. Amino acids: CSASFGRSNQPQHF.

This clonotype was recorded many times. The CDR3 is CSARDQTGRTQYF. In nucleotides, the CDR3 is TGCAGTGCTAGAGATCAGACAGGTCGTACGCAGTATTTT. V gene TRBV20-1 combines with J gene TRBJ2-3; D might be TRBD1 (6 bases). Germline CDR1 is DFQATT and CDR2 is SNEGSKA (reference sequence). This CDR3 region has 13 residues. V was trimmed by 0 bases and J by 8 bases, leaving 12 bases between them.

This clonotype was recorded many times. V is TRBV18 and J is TRBJ1-1; D ambiguous. Trimming shortened V by 2 bases and J by 3 bases, and 7 bases separated the two germline ends. Germline V gene sequence: CDR1 KGHSH, CDR2 LQKENI. The CDR3 is 13 residues long. This CDR3 reads CASSPMEYTEAFF. The CDR3 DNA is TGTGCCAGCTCACCAATGGAGTACACTGAAGCTTTCTTT.

In this sample, this clonotype turned up many times. V is TRBV2 and J is TRBJ2-2, with TRBD2 identical over 8 bases. This CDR3 has 15 residues. The junction had 11 bases not matched to a gene; V was cut back by 8 bases and J by 6 bases. Germline V lookup: CDR1 SNHLY, CDR2 FYNNEI. This CDR3 is CASHTGRGVAGELFF. As DNA, the CDR3 is TGTGCCAGCCATACAGGGCGGGGGGTCGCCGGGGAGCTGTTTTTT.

This clonotype has more than one count but fewer than ten. The J gene is TRBJ2-7, the V gene TRBV20-1; D is perhaps TRBD2 (6 bases). The CDR3 is made up of 14 amino acids. V lost 4 bases and J 2 bases, leaving 15 bases between the germline ends. Germline CDR1 and CDR2: DFQATT and SNEGSKA (reference sequence). DNA of the CDR3: TGCAGTGCTACCAGGCGAGGCGGGACCTACGAGCAGTACTTC. Translated: CSATRRGGTYEQYF.

This clonotype has at least ten counts. The chain recombines TRBV28 with TRBJ2-3; possibly TRBD1 or TRBD2 for D (5 bases each). CDR1 is MDHEN, CDR2 SYDVKM, per germline. V lost 7 bases and J lost 4, with 21 bases in between. The CDR3 loop spans 16 amino acids. The CDR3 DNA reads TGTGCCAGCAACAAGGGGAGTTGGTCCCAGGCAGATACGCAGTATTTT. This encodes CASNKGSWSQADTQYF.

The chain links TRBV19 to TRBJ1-5; unclear D gene. CDR1 is LNHDA, CDR2 SQIVND, per germline (reference sequence). Trimming took off 1 base at V and 6 bases at J, with 10 bases between the two ends. The CDR3 has 14 amino acids. Here the CDR3 DNA reads TGTGCCAGTAGTATAGTAGGGTGGGGTCAGCCCCAGCATTTT. Amino acid sequence: CASSIVGWGQPQHF. The entire variable domain, with the rest obtained from reference TRBV19 and TRBJ1-5, is as follows: DGGITQSPKYLFRKEGQNVTLSCEQNLNHDAMYWYRQDPGQGLRLIYYSQIVNDFQKGDIAEGYSVSREKKESFPLTVTSAQKNPTAFYLCASSIVGWGQPQHFGDGTRLSIL.

The V and J genes are TRBV7-8 and TRBJ1-2; a possible D gene is TRBD1 (6 bases). Germline V CDR1 and CDR2: SGHVS, FQNEAQ. Deletions cut 5 bases from V and 3 bases from J, with 19 bases between. The CDR3 sequence is 16 residues long. CDR3 loop: CASSPRGAGTHYGYTF. CDR3 bases: TGTGCCAGCAGCCCCCGGGGGGCAGGGACACACTATGGCTACACCTTC. The variable domain in full, completed from reference TRBV7-8 and TRBJ1-2, reads GAGVSQSPRYKVAKRGQDVALRCDPISGHVSLFWYQQALGQGPEFLTYFQNEAQLDKSGLPSDRFFAERPEGSVSTLKIQRTQQEDSAVYLCASSPRGAGTHYGYTFGSGTRLTVV.

In this sample, this clonotype turned up many times. The chain combines TRBV7-2 with TRBJ1-5; the D is unclear. The CDR3 has 14 amino acids. V lost 4 bases, J lost 0 bases, and 7 bases lay in between. Germline CDR1 reads SGHTA; CDR2 reads FQGNSA. CDR3 region: CASSSSNSNQPQHF. In DNA form, the CDR3 reads TGTGCCAGCAGCTCTAGCAATAGCAATCAGCCCCAGCATTTT.

This chain links TRBV6-1 with TRBJ2-1; 7 bases match TRBD2. Trimming cost V 6 bases and J 5 bases; bases outside gene matches: 10. Germline CDR1 is MNHNS and CDR2 is SASEGT. The CDR3 length is 15 residues. CDR3 in DNA: TGTGCCAGCAGATTTCGGGACTACCTCAACAATGAGCAGTTCTTC. It translates to CASRFRDYLNNEQFF.

This clonotype has a count of ten or more. The chain is built from TRBV7-9 and TRBJ2-7; possibly TRBD1 or TRBD2 for D (6 bases each). The CDR3 loop spans 18 amino acids. The germline gives CDR1 SEHNR, CDR2 FQNEAQ (reference sequence). Trimming left V 4 bases short and J 5 bases short, with 27 bases between. In DNA, the CDR3 is TGTGCCAGCAGCTCAAGAGGCGTGGGGGGACAAGGTATTAACGAGCAGTACTTC. Amino acid sequence: CASSSRGVGGQGINEQYF.

This clonotype was detected many times. The chain carries TRBV19 and TRBJ1-2; a possible D gene is TRBD1 (6 bases). Trimming took off 3 bases at V and 6 bases at J, with 17 bases between the two ends. This CDR3 has 15 residues. The germline V gene encodes CDR1 LNHDA and CDR2 SQIVND (reference sequence). The CDR3 sequence: CASSIGGQGLNGYTF. CDR3 nucleotide sequence: TGTGCCAGTAGTATCGGCGGGCAGGGGTTGAATGGCTACACCTTC.

A remark on this clonotype: At one of its ends the junction is not consistent with the germline gene, which may arise from a read error. The chain uses TRBV6-2 or TRBV6-3 and TRBJ1-4; 7 nucleotides line up with TRBD1. CDR3 length: 14 amino acids. Germline lookup yields CDR1 MNHEY and CDR2 SVGEGT. The CDR3 region is CVSSYLQGYEKLFF. As DNA, the CDR3 is TGTGTCAGCAGTTACCTACAGGGGTATGAAAAACTGTTTTTT.

In its sample, this clonotype was seen many times. The CDR3 region is CASKTNANSPLHF. The DNA for the CDR3 is TGTGCCAGCAAGACGAACGCAAATTCACCCCTCCACTTT. This rearrangement joins TRBV12-3 or TRBV12-4 to TRBJ1-6; D unclear. This CDR3 comprises 13 residues. The ends were cut back, 7 bases at V and 7 bases at J, with 11 bases in the middle.

This clonotype occurred many times. The chain employs TRBV11-2 and TRBJ2-1; TRBD2 matches at 9 bases. J lost 2 bases, V lost 1 base, and 0 bases had no gene match. The CDR3 totals 15 residues. Germline CDR1 reads SGHAT; CDR2 reads FQNNGV. CDR3 in DNA: TGTGCCAGCAGCTTAGGCGGGGGGGCCTACAATGAGCAGTTCTTC. Translated: CASSLGGGAYNEQFF.

This clonotype has a handful of counts. V is TRBV18 and J is TRBJ2-2, with a tentative D call TRBD1 (6 bases). The CDR3 totals 16 residues. CDR1 and CDR2 (germline): KGHSH, LQKENI. Trimming took 3 bases from V and 2 from J, leaving 13 bases between them. The CDR3 loop reads CASSPYGTSNTGELFF. The DNA of the CDR3 is TGTGCCAGCTCACCGTACGGGACAAGTAACACCGGGGAGCTGTTTTTT.

The CDR3 loop reads CASSHLGSGTGYNEQFF. Written as DNA, the CDR3 is TGTGCCAGCAGCCATTTGGGCTCCGGGACAGGGTACAATGAGCAGTTCTTC. V and J are TRBV3-1 and TRBJ2-1; 9 positions agree with TRBD1. Germline loops: CDR1 LGHDT, CDR2 YNNKEL (reference sequence). The V gene end was trimmed by 3 bases and the J gene end by 4 bases; junction bases not matched to a gene: 10. The CDR3 has 17 amino acids.

Many counts were recorded for this clonotype. This chain uses TRBV28 with TRBJ1-4, with 10 bases aligning to TRBD1. Germline-derived CDR1 and CDR2 are MDHEN and SYDVKM. Trimming at V came to 8 bases and at J to 6 bases, leaving 6 bases not matched to a gene. This CDR3 has 14 residues. The DNA for the CDR3 is TGTGCCAGCCATAGGACAGGGGGGGATGAAAAACTGTTTTTT. This sequence encodes CASHRTGGDEKLFF.